This T cell receptor (beta chain) was profiled in a study of blood T cell repertoires in COVID-19. The wider study: Samples taken during acute and convalescent COVID-19 were collected in the United States, Italy and Spain. The cDNA or gDNA used as material had been derived from T cells, B-cell-depleted T cells, or PBMCs.

CDR3 length: 16 residues. Per the germline V gene, CDR1 is SGHAT and CDR2 is FQNNGV. With 2 bases removed from V and 5 bases from J, the gap between germline ends came to 18 bases. Authors' methods: Reference gene primers were amplified, and this amplification served to estimate nucleated cell counts. Assay: immunoSEQ multiplex PCR; the TCRdb copy retains only in-frame clones and omits some. The DNA was the basis for D and trimming; V, J and clone size are from that table. Among roughly 140,000 clones, around 90% were seen once, and the ten largest hold roughly 9.6%. This clonotype originated in a woman at least 80 years old with acute or convalescent COVID-19. The gene calls are TRBV11-2 and TRBJ2-5; D might be TRBD2 (6 bases). The sample taken for sequencing was peripheral blood. For the CDR3, the DNA is TGTGCCAGCAGCTTAAACCGGCAGGGCGGAGGGGAGACCCAGTACTTC. Protein product: CASSLNRQGGGETQYF.